These 14 T cell receptor beta chains were sequenced from one sample in a study of response to subunit inactivated influenza vaccine. A single record per CDR3 protein comes from TCRdb applying MiXCR to the RT-PCR reads. Of approximately 570,000 distinct CDR3 sequences listed, less than 10% were seen once; the top ten hold 10% to 15%. The source material was PBMCs from blood, sampled 23 to 25 months after vaccination. Source of these receptors: a man between 50 and 75 years old who received an inactivated influenza vaccine.

This clonotype has at least ten counts. The J gene is TRBJ1-2, the V gene TRBV4-3; TRBD1 might be the D (5 bases). Trimming shortened V by 0 bases and J by 5 bases, and 10 bases separated the two germline ends. This CDR3 has 14 amino acids. Germline loops: CDR1 LGHNA, CDR2 YSLEER. The CDR3, as DNA: TGCGCCAGCAGCCAAGACAGGGTCCGGTATGGCTACACCTTC. Protein product: CASSQDRVRYGYTF.

This clonotype was recorded a few times. V gene TRBV12-3 or TRBV12-4 combines with J gene TRBJ2-7; no clear D gene. V gave up 5 bases and J gave up 0 bases, with 8 bases separating them. This CDR3 has 13 residues. As DNA, the CDR3 is TGTGCCAGCAGTAAGAGTAGCTCCTACGAGCAGTACTTC. Translating it yields CASSKSSSYEQYF.

The chain employs TRBV29-1 and TRBJ1-1; D gene ambiguous. The CDR3 totals 13 residues. Germline V gives CDR1 SQVTM, CDR2 ANQGSEA. V was trimmed by 7 bases and J by 3 bases, leaving 15 bases between them. The CDR3 DNA reads TGCAGCGCGGGGTCCCGACGGCACACTGAAGCTTTCTTT. Its translation is CSAGSRRHTEAFF.

The V and J genes are TRBV6-5 and TRBJ1-1; tentatively, D is TRBD1 (5 bases). The CDR3 runs 14 residues. Germline loops: CDR1 MNHEY, CDR2 SVGAGI. Trimming shortened V by 4 bases and J by 0 bases, and 9 bases separated the two germline ends. The CDR3 loop reads CASSSQGMNTEAFF. The CDR3, as DNA: TGTGCCAGCAGTTCGCAGGGAATGAACACTGAAGCTTTCTTT.

This clonotype occurred a few times. The chain carries TRBV7-9 and TRBJ1-2, with 8 bases fitting TRBD1. The CDR3 has 15 residues. Losses at the gene ends were 6 bases for V and 5 bases for J; bases not matched to a gene: 11. The germline V gene has CDR1 SEHNR and CDR2 FQNEAQ (reference sequence). The CDR3 bases are TGTGCCAGCAGTCCCGCCGGGACAGGCGATTATGGCTACACCTTC. Amino acids: CASSPAGTGDYGYTF.

This clonotype was seen more than once but under ten times. This sequence joins TRBV12-3 or TRBV12-4 and TRBJ2-3; 16 positions match TRBD2. The CDR3 length is 18 residues. With V trimmed by 3 bases and J by 2 bases, 5 bases remained unmatched. The CDR3 nucleotides are TGTGCCAGCAGTTTGGGACTAGCGGGAGGGGCAAACACAGATACGCAGTATTTT. Translated: CASSLGLAGGANTDTQYF.

In its sample, this clonotype was seen many times. This chain connects TRBV5-1 to TRBJ2-3; the match to TRBD2 covers 7 bases. The V gene's germline CDR1 is SGHRS and CDR2 YFSETQ. V trimming: 4 bases; J trimming: 4 bases; junction bases outside the gene matches: 12. CDR3 length: 16 residues. This CDR3 reads CASSQGLGSWADTQYF. The CDR3 nucleotides read TGCGCCAGCAGCCAAGGACTAGGGTCGTGGGCAGATACGCAGTATTTT.

This chain connects TRBV29-1 to TRBJ1-2; perhaps TRBD1 as D (5 bases). Germline V gene lookup returns CDR1 SQVTM and CDR2 ANQGSEA. This CDR3 region has 12 residues. Trimming removed 4 bases from V and 8 bases from J, with 14 bases in between. The CDR3 protein is CSVGPGAGGYTF. The CDR3 bases are TGCAGCGTTGGTCCCGGGGCGGGGGGCTACACCTTC.

This clonotype was counted between two and nine times. The chain is built from TRBV13 and TRBJ2-1; 9 bases are shared with TRBD1. The length of the CDR3 is 15 residues. Germline assignment: CDR1 PRHDT and CDR2 FYEKMQ (reference sequence). With V trimmed by 4 bases and J by 2 bases, 3 bases remained unmatched. The CDR3 sequence: CASSYDRGAYNEQFF. In DNA form, the CDR3 reads TGTGCCAGCAGCTACGACAGGGGGGCCTACAATGAGCAGTTCTTC.

This clonotype was seen more than once but under ten times. This chain uses TRBV20-1 with TRBJ1-4; 9 bases map to TRBD1. CDR1 and CDR2 from the germline V gene are DFQATT and SNEGSKA (reference sequence). V was clipped by 6 bases and J by 8 bases; unmatched bases: 7. The CDR3 covers 13 residues. The CDR3 sequence: CSATQGAEEKLFF. The DNA for the CDR3 is TGCAGTGCCACACAGGGGGCGGAGGAAAAACTGTTTTTT.

The rearrangement uses TRBV10-1 and TRBJ2-3, with D maybe TRBD2 (5 bases). This CDR3 contains 14 residues. V was pared by 2 bases and J by 4 bases, with 10 bases between. Germline CDR1 and CDR2: WNHNN and SYGVQD (reference sequence). In DNA, the CDR3 is TGCGCCAGCAGTGAGAATACCGGGGCAGATACGCAGTATTTT. Protein: CASSENTGADTQYF.

This rearrangement joins TRBV5-1 to TRBJ2-2; D is tentatively TRBD1 or TRBD2 (6 bases each). With 3 bases removed from V and 7 bases from J, the gap between germline ends came to 10 bases. This CDR3 has 13 residues. Germline CDR1 reads SGHRS; CDR2 reads YFSETQ. This CDR3 is CASSWGASGELFF. CDR3 nucleotides: TGCGCCAGCAGCTGGGGGGCCAGCGGGGAGCTGTTTTTT.

This clonotype was detected many times. This chain links TRBV5-1 with TRBJ2-1; no firm D call. V was clipped by 2 bases and J by 0 bases, with 9 bases between them. Germline values: CDR1 SGHRS, CDR2 YFSETQ. The CDR3 totals 15 residues. CDR3 DNA sequence: TGCGCCAGCAGCTTCGCGTCCCTCTCCTACAATGAGCAGTTCTTC. Translating gives CASSFASLSYNEQFF. The full variable domain, its missing parts supplied by reference TRBV5-1 and TRBJ2-1, is KAGVTQTPRYLIKTRGQQVTLSCSPISGHRSVSWYQQTPGQGLQFLFEYFSETQRNKGNFPGRFSGRQFSNSRSEMNVSTLELGDSALYLCASSFASLSYNEQFFGPGTRLTVL.

This clonotype was counted many times. V is TRBV11-2 and J is TRBJ2-7; no reliable D call. Looked up from germline, CDR1 is SGHAT and CDR2 is FQNNGV. The CDR3 runs to 13 residues. With 5 bases removed from V and 7 bases from J, the gap between germline ends came to 15 bases. CDR3 amino acids: CASSRQSRFEQYF. CDR3 sequence (DNA): TGTGCCAGCAGCCGTCAGTCACGGTTTGAGCAGTACTTC.